A single sample is the source of the 27 T cell receptor beta chains below, sequenced in a study of T cells expressing NK-cell markers. With the 5' RACE reads reprocessed, TCRdb shows one record per CDR3 protein and no DNA. The data include 300,000 to 500,000 distinct CDR3 sequences; the top ten clones carry over 8.5%. Sequences were obtained from blood T cells: a sorted CD56 or NKG2C T cell subset, CD4+ or CD8+ T cells, or bulk PBMC T cells (not recorded which). All receptors derive from a woman aged 50 to 65 in good health.

The chain is built from TRBV7-8 and TRBJ1-2; TCRdb's assignment of TRBD1 cannot be checked, as there is no DNA. The CDR3 is 15 residues long. The germline V gene has CDR1 SGHVS and CDR2 FQNEAQ. The CDR3 is CASSLDGRVNYGYTF.

The chain is built from TRBV7-9 and TRBJ1-3; without DNA, the TCRdb call of TRBD1 cannot be checked. CDR3 length equals 15 residues. The germline CDR1 and CDR2 sequences are SEHNR and FQNEAQ (reference sequence). The CDR3 sequence is CASSLWSGVGNTIYF. Based on the CDR3 plus reference TRBV7-9 and TRBJ1-3, the full variable domain is DTGVSQNPRHKITKRGQNVTFRCDPISEHNRLYWYRQTLGQGPEFLTYFQNEAQLEKSRLLSDRFSAERPKGSFSTLEIQRTEQGDSAMYLCASSLWSGVGNTIYFGEGSWLTVV.

The V and J genes are TRBV7-2 and TRBJ2-7; TCRdb's D gene call, TRBD2, goes unchecked for lack of DNA. CDR1 is SGHTA, CDR2 FQGNSA, per germline. The CDR3 runs 14 residues. Here the CDR3 reads CASSPRLGSYEQYF.

The chain combines TRBV11-3 with TRBJ2-1; TCRdb designates TRBD2, a call that cannot be tested without DNA. Germline V gene data show CDR1 as SGHNT and CDR2 as YENEEA. The CDR3 is 17 residues long. This CDR3 is CASSLNGLAARYNEQFF.

The CDR3: CASTTGTDVFTLHF. V usage is TRBV19 and J usage is TRBJ1-6; as DNA is missing, the TRBD1 call by TCRdb cannot be tested. CDR1 and CDR2 from the germline V gene are LNHDA and SQIVND (reference sequence). The CDR3 covers 14 residues.

The V gene is TRBV6-5, the J gene TRBJ2-5; TCRdb's D call of TRBD1 is untestable without DNA. The CDR3 extends over 15 amino acids. Germline CDR1 and CDR2: MNHEY and SVGAGI. Here the CDR3 reads CASRVRGRLEETQYF.

The V gene is TRBV7-9, the J gene TRBJ2-1; TCRdb outputs TRBD2, but without DNA this stays unchecked. The length of the CDR3 is 18 residues. The germline V gene has CDR1 SEHNR and CDR2 FQNEAQ (reference sequence). The CDR3 reads CASSLVGSGRALGNEQFF.

The rearrangement links TRBV25-1 to TRBJ2-1; TCRdb indicates TRBD2, and absent DNA this call remains unverified. In germline, CDR1 is MGHDK, CDR2 SYGVNS. The CDR3 is made up of 14 amino acids. CDR3 sequence: CASSESEIAGSEFF.

The chain links TRBV7-9 to TRBJ2-7; TCRdb gives TRBD2 as the D gene, but with no DNA this cannot be confirmed. This CDR3 has 15 residues. In germline, CDR1 is SEHNR, CDR2 FQNEAQ (reference sequence). CDR3 loop: CASSLLAGEMTEQYF.

The chain couples TRBV18 to TRBJ1-6; TCRdb names TRBD1, which stays unverified in the absence of DNA. The CDR3 has 14 amino acids. Germline V lookup: CDR1 KGHSH, CDR2 LQKENI. CDR3 in amino acids: CASSRDRYNSPLHF.

The V call is TRBV28, the J call TRBJ2-1; TCRdb selects TRBD2, and the lack of DNA leaves this call unchecked. CDR3 length: 17 residues. Germline CDR1 reads MDHEN; CDR2 reads SYDVKM. CDR3 protein: CASSPPGGAGGPHEQFF.

This sequence joins TRBV6-1 and TRBJ1-1; lacking DNA, the TRBD1 call made by TCRdb goes unchecked. CDR3 length equals 14 residues. CDR1 is MNHNS and CDR2 is SASEGT in the germline V gene. The CDR3 loop is CASSEVGGATEAFF.

The chain joins TRBV6-6 to TRBJ2-1; absent DNA, TCRdb's TRBD2 call cannot be checked. The CDR3 runs 13 residues. Germline V CDR1 and CDR2: MNHNY, SVGAGI (reference sequence). The CDR3 sequence: CATGSGLFHEQFF.

The J gene is TRBJ2-5, the V gene TRBV7-9; TCRdb lists TRBD2, though no DNA is available to test this call. In germline, CDR1 is SEHNR, CDR2 FQNEAQ (reference sequence). The CDR3 totals 19 residues. CDR3 sequence reads: CASSFGQVRLAGDQETQYF.

The chain joins TRBV6-1 to TRBJ2-1; the D call of TRBD2 rests on TCRdb alone, since no DNA is present to check it. Germline V CDR1 and CDR2: MNHNS, SASEGT. The CDR3 covers 15 residues. The CDR3 here is CASSVMGRRYNEQFF.

This sequence joins TRBV6-4 and TRBJ1-2; TCRdb designates TRBD1, a call that cannot be tested without DNA. This CDR3 region has 13 residues. Looked up from germline, CDR1 is MRHNA and CDR2 is SNTAGT. The CDR3 spells CASSDSWGNGYTF.

The chain has TRBV5-1 and TRBJ2-7; TCRdb gives TRBD2 as the D gene, but with no DNA this cannot be confirmed. The CDR3 consists of 16 residues. Germline CDR1 reads SGHRS; CDR2 reads YFSETQ. CDR3 amino acids: CASSLQAGGGSYEQYF. The variable domain in full, with the rest retrieved from reference TRBV5-1 and TRBJ2-7, is KAGVTQTPRYLIKTRGQQVTLSCSPISGHRSVSWYQQTPGQGLQFLFEYFSETQRNKGNFPGRFSGRQFSNSRSEMNVSTLELGDSALYLCASSLQAGGGSYEQYFGPGTRLTVT.

The V gene is TRBV18, the J gene TRBJ2-5. The CDR3 extends over 16 amino acids. Germline V gene sequence: CDR1 KGHSH, CDR2 LQKENI. This CDR3 reads CASSPIAAAYQETQYF.

The chain's CDR3 is CSAETTQNTEAFF. The chain uses TRBV20-1 and TRBJ1-1. CDR3 size: 13 residues. From germline, CDR1 is DFQATT and CDR2 SNEGSKA (reference sequence).

This chain connects TRBV12-3 or TRBV12-4 to TRBJ2-3; checking the TCRdb D call of TRBD1 is not possible without DNA. The CDR3 is 13 residues long. The CDR3: CASSSQGPDTQYF.

The rearrangement uses TRBV30 and TRBJ2-3; the TRBD2 assignment by TCRdb is unverifiable without DNA. Per germline, CDR1 GTSNPN and CDR2 SVGIG (reference sequence). The CDR3 contains 14 residues. Here the CDR3 reads CAWSVRAGGDTQYF.

The chain is built from TRBV20-1 and TRBJ1-4; TCRdb designates TRBD1, a call that cannot be tested without DNA. CDR1 DFQATT and CDR2 SNEGSKA come from the germline V gene (reference sequence). The CDR3 has 18 residues. The CDR3 loop is CSARDGVGGRGLGEKLFF.

This sequence joins TRBV12-3 or TRBV12-4 and TRBJ2-1; TCRdb's assignment of TRBD1 cannot be checked, as there is no DNA. The CDR3 totals 13 residues. The CDR3 region is CASSLNREPKQFF.

The chain combines TRBV6-1 with TRBJ2-1; no DNA is available, so the TRBD2 call from TCRdb remains unchecked. Germline CDR1 and CDR2: MNHNS and SASEGT. The CDR3 length is 14 residues. The CDR3 reads CASSALGSYNEQFF.

The chain couples TRBV12-3 or TRBV12-4 to TRBJ2-4; TCRdb returns TRBD1, unconfirmable since there is no DNA. The CDR3 is 14 residues long. The CDR3 is CASRRGGDKNIQYF.

V is TRBV24-1 and J is TRBJ2-2; TCRdb's D gene call, TRBD1, goes unchecked for lack of DNA. Germline V gives CDR1 KGHDR, CDR2 SFDVKD. This CDR3 comprises 14 residues. CDR3 amino acids: CATSDGQSTGELFF.

The chain employs TRBV20-1 and TRBJ1-5. Germline-derived CDR1 and CDR2 are DFQATT and SNEGSKA (reference sequence). The CDR3 sequence is 15 residues long. The CDR3 spells CSARDRDPYNQPQHF.